Below are 9 T cell receptor beta chains sequenced from a single sample in a study of OX40 agonist ivuxolimab in advanced cancers. The method behind the library was the immunoSEQ multiplex PCR assay. In TCRdb, the immuneACCESS table is reduced to in-frame sequences with V and J assigned. These tables do not hold every clone; where another copy was compared, an unresolved V gene accounts for under half, and the others remain unexplained. The sample yields about 120,000 clones; about 93% were counted once. Of the sample, roughly 0.15% is held by the ten largest clones. The sequenced sample was CD4+ or CD8+ T cells sorted from blood, obtained in a trial of the OX40 agonist ivuxolimab. The source of these receptors is an adult with an advanced solid tumor such as melanoma, head and neck, liver or kidney cancer.

This clone appeared a few times. The chain carries TRBV27 and TRBJ2-7; perhaps TRBD1 as D (6 bases). The CDR3 sequence is 16 residues long. Trimming took 5 bases from V and 2 from J, leaving 19 bases between them. CDR1 is MNHEY and CDR2 is SMNVEV in the germline V gene (reference sequence). This CDR3 reads CASSPLGLRTAYEQYF. In DNA form, the CDR3 reads TGTGCCAGCAGTCCTTTAGGGTTAAGGACAGCCTACGAGCAGTACTTC.

The chain carries TRBV27 and TRBJ2-7, with a tentative D call TRBD2 (7 bases). Looked up from germline, CDR1 is MNHEY and CDR2 is SMNVEV (reference sequence). Trimming cost V 5 bases and J 5 bases, with 13 bases left between them. The CDR3 is 13 residues long. CDR3 DNA: TGTGCCAGCAGTCCCCTAGGGGGGGACGAGCAGTACTTC. Translation: CASSPLGGDEQYF.

The rearrangement joins TRBV7-2 to TRBJ2-7, with D possibly being TRBD2 (6 bases). Trimming pared 6 bases from V and 2 bases from J, leaving 11 bases between. The CDR3 runs 13 residues. Germline CDR1 reads SGHTA; CDR2 reads FQGNSA. The CDR3 DNA reads TGTGCCAGCAGGGGGGGTGCCCCCTACGAGCAGTACTTC. It translates to CASRGGAPYEQYF.

The count of this clone is one. The rearrangement joins TRBV5-4 to TRBJ1-1; 8 positions agree with TRBD1. Trimming removed 3 bases from V and 1 base from J; junction bases left unmatched: 2. The germline V gene encodes CDR1 SGHNT and CDR2 YYREEE (reference sequence). This CDR3 is 14 amino acids long. The CDR3 sequence is CASSSQGANTEAFF. In nucleotides, the CDR3 is TGTGCCAGCAGCTCCCAGGGGGCGAACACTGAAGCTTTCTTT.

This clone was observed a handful of times. The rearrangement joins TRBV5-4 to TRBJ2-2; D is uncertain. The CDR3 sequence is 14 residues long. With 1 base removed from V and 3 bases from J, the gap between germline ends came to 7 bases. CDR1 and CDR2 (germline): SGHNT, YYREEE (reference sequence). The CDR3 sequence: CASSLYGYTGELFF. DNA for the CDR3: TGTGCCAGCAGCTTGTACGGCTACACCGGGGAGCTGTTTTTT.

This rearrangement joins TRBV7-2 to TRBJ2-4; a possible D gene is TRBD1 (7 bases). V dropped 2 bases and J dropped 0 bases, with 14 bases sitting between them. Germline assignment: CDR1 SGHTA and CDR2 FQGNSA. The CDR3 covers 17 residues. The CDR3 here is CASSLSPGGRAKNIQYF. The CDR3 DNA sequence: TGTGCCAGCAGCTTATCTCCAGGGGGGAGAGCCAAAAACATTCAGTACTTC.

This clone showed up just once. The chain couples TRBV10-1 to TRBJ2-7; 7 nucleotides match TRBD2. The CDR3 totals 15 residues. Trimming took 0 bases from V and 5 from J; bases not matched to a gene: 7. Germline assignment: CDR1 WNHNN and CDR2 SYGVQD (reference sequence). For the CDR3, the DNA is TGCGCCAGCAGTGAGTCTAGAGCGGGGCGGAACGAGCAGTACTTC. This sequence encodes CASSESRAGRNEQYF.

The chain couples TRBV4-3 to TRBJ2-5; weak D call: TRBD2 (5 bases). The V end lost 5 bases, the J end lost 4 bases, and 14 bases lay between the germline ends. Germline CDR1 LGHNA, CDR2 YSLEER. The CDR3 covers 14 residues. The CDR3 loop reads CASSWFPGSETQYF. CDR3 DNA: TGCGCCAGCAGCTGGTTCCCGGGATCAGAGACCCAGTACTTC.

The chain employs TRBV30 and TRBJ2-1, with 8 bases lining up with TRBD1. After removal of 6 bases from V and 11 bases from J, the junction contained 9 bases not matched to a gene. The CDR3 totals 12 residues. The germline gives CDR1 GTSNPN, CDR2 SVGIG (reference sequence). CDR3 amino acids: CACLGQAKKQFF. For the CDR3, the DNA is TGTGCCTGTTTGGGACAGGCTAAAAAGCAGTTCTTC.